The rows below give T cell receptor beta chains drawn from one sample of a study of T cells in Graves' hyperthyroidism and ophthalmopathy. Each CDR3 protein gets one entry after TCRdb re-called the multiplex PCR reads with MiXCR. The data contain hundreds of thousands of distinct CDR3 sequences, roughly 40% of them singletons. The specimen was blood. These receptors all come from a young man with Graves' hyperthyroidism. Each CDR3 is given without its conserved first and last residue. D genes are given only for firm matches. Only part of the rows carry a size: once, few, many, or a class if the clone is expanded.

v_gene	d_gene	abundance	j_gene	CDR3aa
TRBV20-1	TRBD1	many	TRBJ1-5	SASRQGNGQPQH
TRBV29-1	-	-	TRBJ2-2	SVDGEELF
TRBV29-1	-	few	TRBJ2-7	SVERPGEQY
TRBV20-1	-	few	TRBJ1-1	SARLQGTEAF
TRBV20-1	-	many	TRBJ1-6	SASPSPLH
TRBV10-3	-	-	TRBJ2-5	AISPGSQETQY
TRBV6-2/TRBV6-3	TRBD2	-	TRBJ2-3	ASSRWTSGSTDTQY
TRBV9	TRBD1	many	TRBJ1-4	ASSELGQGDEKLF
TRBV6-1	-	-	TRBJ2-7	ASSGVRSYEQY
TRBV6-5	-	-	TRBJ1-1	ASRTPGSGTEAF
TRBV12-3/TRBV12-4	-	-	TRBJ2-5	ASRLLGAFETQY